This T cell receptor (beta chain) originates from a study of T cell changes during pregnancy in multiple sclerosis. The repertoire was sequenced with immunoSEQ multiplex PCR; TCRdb's copy has only in-frame clones and lacks some. This sample has some 23,000 clones, with about 89% found just once. The specimen comprised CD8+ T cells from peripheral blood mononuclear cells, sampled in the first trimester of pregnancy. The clonotype comes from a female donor in good health, enrolled as a control in a pregnancy study.

The CDR3 DNA follows: TGTGCCAGCAGTGAAGCGCCGACGGGACAGGAGGGTTATGGCTACACCTTC. The encoded protein is CASSEAPTGQEGYGYTF. The chain carries TRBV6-1 and TRBJ1-2; 8 nucleotides align to TRBD1. The V gene's germline CDR1 is MNHNS and CDR2 SASEGT. This CDR3 has 17 amino acids. The V and J ends lost 0 bases and 5 bases, in that order; junction bases with no gene match: 11.